This T cell receptor beta chain was recovered during a study of T cells in Graves' hyperthyroidism and ophthalmopathy. Hyperthyroidism patients were newly diagnosed, had disease duration under 2 months, and were aged 18 to 65 years. Patients with uncontrolled infections, other autoimmune diseases, pregnancy or lactation were excluded. Sample collection date corresponds to first hyperthyroidism diagnosis, prior to any ophthalmopathy symptoms. This clonotype showed up many times. The investigators amplified TCR beta CDR3 regions from RNA transcripts. First-round RT-PCR targeting the TCR CDR3 was performed with the HTBI primer set. TCRdb ran MiXCR on the multiplex PCR reads and lists one entry per CDR3 protein. The sample shows some 140,000 distinct CDR3 sequences, 22% of them seen only once. The sequenced material came from blood. The TCR comes from a woman in her 50s with Graves' hyperthyroidism that later progressed to Graves' ophthalmopathy.

The CDR3 DNA follows: TGTGCCAGCAGCGTAACAGGGAACACCGGGGAGCTGTTTTTT. Its protein product is CASSVTGNTGELFF. This chain joins TRBV9 and TRBJ2-2, with D perhaps matching TRBD1 (5 bases). The CDR3 runs to 14 residues. Trimming removed 1 base from V and 1 base from J, with 5 bases in between. Germline values: CDR1 SGDLS, CDR2 YYNGEE.